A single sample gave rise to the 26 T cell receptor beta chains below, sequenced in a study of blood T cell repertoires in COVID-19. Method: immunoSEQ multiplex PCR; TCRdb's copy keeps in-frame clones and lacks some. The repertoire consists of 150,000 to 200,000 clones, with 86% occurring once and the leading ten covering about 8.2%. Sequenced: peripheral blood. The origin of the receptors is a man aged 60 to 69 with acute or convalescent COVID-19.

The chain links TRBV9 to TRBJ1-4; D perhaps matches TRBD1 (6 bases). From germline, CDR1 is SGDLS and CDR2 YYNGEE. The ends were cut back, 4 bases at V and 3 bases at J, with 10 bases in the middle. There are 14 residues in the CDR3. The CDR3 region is CASSPDSANEKLFF. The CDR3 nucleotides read TGTGCCAGCAGCCCGGACAGTGCTAATGAAAAACTGTTTTTT.

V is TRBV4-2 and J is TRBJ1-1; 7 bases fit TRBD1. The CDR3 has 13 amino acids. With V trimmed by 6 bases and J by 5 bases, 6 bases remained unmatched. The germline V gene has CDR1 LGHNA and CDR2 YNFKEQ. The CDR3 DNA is TGTGCCAGCAGGGAGGGGGCAAGGACTGAAGCTTTCTTT. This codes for CASREGARTEAFF.

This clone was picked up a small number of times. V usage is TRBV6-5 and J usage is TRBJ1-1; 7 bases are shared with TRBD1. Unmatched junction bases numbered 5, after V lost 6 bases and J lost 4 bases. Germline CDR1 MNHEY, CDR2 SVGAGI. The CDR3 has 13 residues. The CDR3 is CASRASGGTEAFF. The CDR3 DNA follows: TGTGCCAGCAGGGCGTCAGGGGGCACTGAAGCTTTCTTT.

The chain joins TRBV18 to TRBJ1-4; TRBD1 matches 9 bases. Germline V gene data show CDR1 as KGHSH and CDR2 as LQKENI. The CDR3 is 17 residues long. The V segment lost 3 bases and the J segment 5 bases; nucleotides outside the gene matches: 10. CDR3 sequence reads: CASSPLATGTGNEKLFF. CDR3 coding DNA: TGTGCCAGCTCACCGCTCGCGACCGGGACAGGGAATGAAAAACTGTTTTTT.

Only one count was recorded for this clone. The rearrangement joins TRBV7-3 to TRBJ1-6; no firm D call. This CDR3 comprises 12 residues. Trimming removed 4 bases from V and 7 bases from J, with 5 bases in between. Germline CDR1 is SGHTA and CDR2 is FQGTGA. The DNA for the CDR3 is TGTGCCAGCAGCTCCGGGAATTCACCCCTCCACTTT. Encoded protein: CASSSGNSPLHF.

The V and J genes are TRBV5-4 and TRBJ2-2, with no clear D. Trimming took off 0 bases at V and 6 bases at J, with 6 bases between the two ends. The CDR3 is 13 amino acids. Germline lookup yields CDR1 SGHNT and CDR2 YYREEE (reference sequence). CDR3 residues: CASSLVGPGELFF. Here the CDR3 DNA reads TGTGCCAGCAGCTTGGTTGGGCCCGGGGAGCTGTTTTTT.

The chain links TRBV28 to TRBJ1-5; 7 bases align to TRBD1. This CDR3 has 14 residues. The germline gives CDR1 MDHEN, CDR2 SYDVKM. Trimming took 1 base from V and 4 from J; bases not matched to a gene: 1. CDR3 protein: CASSLLQGNQPQHF. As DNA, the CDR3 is TGTGCCAGCAGTTTATTACAGGGGAATCAGCCCCAGCATTTT.

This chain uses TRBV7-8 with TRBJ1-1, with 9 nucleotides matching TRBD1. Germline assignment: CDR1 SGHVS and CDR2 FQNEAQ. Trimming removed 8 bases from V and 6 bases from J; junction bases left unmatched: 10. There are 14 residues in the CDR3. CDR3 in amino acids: CASRGTGRDPEAFF. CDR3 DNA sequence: TGTGCCAGCCGAGGGACAGGGAGGGATCCTGAAGCTTTCTTT.

This chain's CDR3 is CASSLRTGSDQPQHF. The DNA for the CDR3 is TGTGCCAGCAGCCTCAGGACAGGGTCTGATCAGCCCCAGCATTTT. The rearrangement links TRBV7-6 to TRBJ1-5; 8 bases are shared with TRBD1. CDR1 is SGHVS and CDR2 is FNYEAQ in the germline V gene. CDR3 length: 15 residues. The ends lost 5 bases at V and 5 bases at J; junction bases unmatched: 8. Based on the CDR3 plus reference TRBV7-6 and TRBJ1-5, the full variable domain is GAGVSQSPRYKVTKRGQDVALRCDPISGHVSLYWYRQALGQGPEFLTYFNYEAQQDKSGLPNDRFSAERPEGSISTLTIQRTEQRDSAMYRCASSLRTGSDQPQHFGDGTRLSIL.

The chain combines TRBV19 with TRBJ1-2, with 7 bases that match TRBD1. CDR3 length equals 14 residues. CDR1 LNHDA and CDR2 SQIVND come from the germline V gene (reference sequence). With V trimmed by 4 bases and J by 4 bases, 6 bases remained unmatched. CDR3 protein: CASSTQGFGYGYTF. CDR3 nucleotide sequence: TGTGCCAGTAGTACACAGGGGTTCGGCTATGGCTACACCTTC. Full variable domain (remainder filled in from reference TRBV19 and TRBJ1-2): DGGITQSPKYLFRKEGQNVTLSCEQNLNHDAMYWYRQDPGQGLRLIYYSQIVNDFQKGDIAEGYSVSREKKESFPLTVTSAQKNPTAFYLCASSTQGFGYGYTFGSGTRLTVV.

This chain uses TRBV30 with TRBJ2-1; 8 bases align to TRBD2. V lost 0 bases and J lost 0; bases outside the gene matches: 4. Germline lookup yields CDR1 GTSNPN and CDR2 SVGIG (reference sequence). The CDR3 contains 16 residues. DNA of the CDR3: TGTGCCTGGAGTGTGGCGGGGGGAAGCTCCTACAATGAGCAGTTCTTC. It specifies CAWSVAGGSSYNEQFF. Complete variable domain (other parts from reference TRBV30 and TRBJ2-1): SQTIHQWPATLVQPVGSPLSLECTVEGTSNPNLYWYRQAAGRGLQLLFYSVGIGQISSEVPQNLSASRPQDRQFILSSKKLLLSDSGFYLCAWSVAGGSSYNEQFFGPGTRLTVL.

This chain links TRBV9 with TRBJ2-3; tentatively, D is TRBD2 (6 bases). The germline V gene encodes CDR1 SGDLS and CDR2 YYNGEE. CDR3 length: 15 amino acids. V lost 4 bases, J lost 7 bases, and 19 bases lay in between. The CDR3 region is CASSTPGGSAHTQYF. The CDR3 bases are TGTGCCAGCAGCACCCCCGGGGGAAGCGCCCATACGCAGTATTTT.

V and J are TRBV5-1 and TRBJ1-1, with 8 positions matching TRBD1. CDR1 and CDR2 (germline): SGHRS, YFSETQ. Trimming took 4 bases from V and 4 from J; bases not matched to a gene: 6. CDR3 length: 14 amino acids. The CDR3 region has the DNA TGCGCCAGCAGCGGACAGGGAGGCGGCACTGAAGCTTTCTTT. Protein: CASSGQGGGTEAFF.

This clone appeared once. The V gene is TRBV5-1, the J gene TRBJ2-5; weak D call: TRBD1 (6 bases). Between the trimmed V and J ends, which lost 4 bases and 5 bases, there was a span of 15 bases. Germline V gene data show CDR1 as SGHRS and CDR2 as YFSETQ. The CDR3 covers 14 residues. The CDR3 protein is CASSVQGREETQYF. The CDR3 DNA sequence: TGCGCCAGCAGCGTACAGGGTCGAGAGGAGACCCAGTACTTC.

The CDR3 DNA reads TGTGCCAGCAGCTCTTGGACAGGGGTGGGGACCCAGTACTTC. Protein sequence: CASSSWTGVGTQYF. This chain uses TRBV7-8 with TRBJ2-5; TRBD1 agrees at 9 bases. From germline, CDR1 is SGHVS and CDR2 FQNEAQ. V gave up 4 bases and J gave up 7 bases; unmatched junction bases: 7. CDR3 length equals 14 residues.

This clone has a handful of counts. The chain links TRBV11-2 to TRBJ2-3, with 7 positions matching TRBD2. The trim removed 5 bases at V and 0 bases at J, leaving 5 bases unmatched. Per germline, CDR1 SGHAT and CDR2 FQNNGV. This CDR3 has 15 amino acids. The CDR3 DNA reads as TGTGCCAGCAGCCGGAGCGGGATCAGCACAGATACGCAGTATTTT. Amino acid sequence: CASSRSGISTDTQYF.

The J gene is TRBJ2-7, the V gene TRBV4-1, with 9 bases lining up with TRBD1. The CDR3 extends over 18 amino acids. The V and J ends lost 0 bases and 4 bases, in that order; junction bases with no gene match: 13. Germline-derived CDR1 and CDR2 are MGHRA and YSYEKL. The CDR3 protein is CASSQDSSGRTGEYEQYF. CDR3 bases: TGCGCCAGCAGCCAAGATTCATCGGGTAGGACAGGGGAATACGAGCAGTACTTC.

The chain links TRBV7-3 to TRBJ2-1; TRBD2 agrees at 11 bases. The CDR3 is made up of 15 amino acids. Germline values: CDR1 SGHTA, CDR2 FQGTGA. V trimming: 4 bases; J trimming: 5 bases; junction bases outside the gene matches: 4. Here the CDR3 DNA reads TGTGCCAGCAGCTCGACTAGCGGGATAAACAATGAGCAGTTCTTC. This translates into CASSSTSGINNEQFF.

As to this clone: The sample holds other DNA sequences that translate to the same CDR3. CDR3 DNA: TGCGCCAGCAGCCTTGACCCAGCGGGAAACAATGAGCAGTTCTTC. This translates into CASSLDPAGNNEQFF. The chain links TRBV5-1 to TRBJ2-1; 7 bases line up with TRBD2. The CDR3 length is 15 residues. With V trimmed by 4 bases and J by 5 bases, 9 bases remained unmatched. The germline V gene has CDR1 SGHRS and CDR2 YFSETQ.

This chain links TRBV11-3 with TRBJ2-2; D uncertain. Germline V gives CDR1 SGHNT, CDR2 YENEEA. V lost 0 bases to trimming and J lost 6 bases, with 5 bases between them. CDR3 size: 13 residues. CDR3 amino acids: CASSLERSGELFF. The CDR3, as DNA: TGTGCCAGCAGCTTAGAGAGATCCGGGGAGCTGTTTTTT.

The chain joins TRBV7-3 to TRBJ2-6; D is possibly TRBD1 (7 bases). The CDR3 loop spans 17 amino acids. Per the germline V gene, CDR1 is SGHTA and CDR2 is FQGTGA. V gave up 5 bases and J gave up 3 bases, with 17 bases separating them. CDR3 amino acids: CASSRNRGGHGANVLTF. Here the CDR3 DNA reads TGTGCCAGCAGCCGCAACAGGGGAGGTCATGGGGCCAACGTCCTGACTTTC.

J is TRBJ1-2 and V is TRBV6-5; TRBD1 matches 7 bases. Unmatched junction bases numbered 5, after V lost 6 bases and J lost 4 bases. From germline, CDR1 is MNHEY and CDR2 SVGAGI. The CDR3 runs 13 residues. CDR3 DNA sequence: TGTGCCAGCAGGCCCGACAGGGCCTATGGCTACACCTTC. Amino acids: CASRPDRAYGYTF.

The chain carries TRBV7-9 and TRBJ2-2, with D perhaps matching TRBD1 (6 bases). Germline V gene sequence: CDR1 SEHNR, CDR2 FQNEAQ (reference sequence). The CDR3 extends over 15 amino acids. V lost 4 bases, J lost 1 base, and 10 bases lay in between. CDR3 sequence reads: CASSSDRRNTGELFF. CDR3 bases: TGTGCCAGCAGCTCTGACAGGAGGAACACCGGGGAGCTGTTTTTT.

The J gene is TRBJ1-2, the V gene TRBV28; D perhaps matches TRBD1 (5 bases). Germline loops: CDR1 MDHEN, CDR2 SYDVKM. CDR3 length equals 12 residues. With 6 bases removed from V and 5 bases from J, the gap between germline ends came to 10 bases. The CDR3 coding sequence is TGTGCCAGCAGATCCGGGGGATATGGCTACACCTTC. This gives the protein CASRSGGYGYTF.

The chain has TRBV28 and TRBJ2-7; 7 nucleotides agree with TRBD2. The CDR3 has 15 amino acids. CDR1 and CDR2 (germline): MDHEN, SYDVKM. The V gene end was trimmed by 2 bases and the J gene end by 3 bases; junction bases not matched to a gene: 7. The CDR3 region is CASSLNRLARYEQYF. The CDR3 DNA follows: TGTGCCAGCAGTTTAAATCGACTAGCCCGCTACGAGCAGTACTTC.

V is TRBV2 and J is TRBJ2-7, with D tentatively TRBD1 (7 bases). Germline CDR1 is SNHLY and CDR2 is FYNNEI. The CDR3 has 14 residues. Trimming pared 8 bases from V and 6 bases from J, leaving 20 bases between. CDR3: CASSQGGEVGEQYF. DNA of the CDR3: TGTGCCAGCTCTCAGGGGGGAGAGGTGGGCGAGCAGTACTTC.